This record concerns one TCR beta chain sequence. As yet, its antigen is unknown. This entry is derived from a study of T cells after yellow fever vaccination. Findings and limits, study-wide: Clones from primary vaccination mostly reappeared after the booster (roughly 95% CD4, over 85% CD8).

Trimming took off 2 bases at V and 5 bases at J, with 10 bases between the two ends. The CDR3 runs to 14 residues. Looked up from germline, CDR1 is MNHEY and CDR2 is SVGEGT. TCRdb re-derived calls from the 5' RACE reads in MiXCR, one entry per CDR3 protein. Among a few hundred thousand distinct CDR3 sequences listed, about 4% were seen once. This chain uses TRBV6-2 or TRBV6-3 with TRBJ2-1, with D perhaps TRBD1 or TRBD2 (6 bases each). The TCR was taken from a man aged 18 to 29 who received the YFV17D yellow fever vaccine. The sequencing used PBMCs, collected 5 days after the yellow fever booster vaccination. CDR3 nucleotide sequence: TGTGCCAGCAGTTACGCGGGACACAACAATGAGCAGTTCTTC. Encoded protein: CASSYAGHNNEQFF.